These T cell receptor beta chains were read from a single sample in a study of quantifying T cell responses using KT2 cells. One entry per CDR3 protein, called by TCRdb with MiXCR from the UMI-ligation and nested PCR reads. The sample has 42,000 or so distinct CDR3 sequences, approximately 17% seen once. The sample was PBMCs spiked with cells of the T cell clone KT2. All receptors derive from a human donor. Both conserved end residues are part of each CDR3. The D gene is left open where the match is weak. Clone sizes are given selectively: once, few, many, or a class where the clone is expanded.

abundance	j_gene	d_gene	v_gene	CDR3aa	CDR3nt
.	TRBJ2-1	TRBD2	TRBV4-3	CASSHEGLAGDNEQFF	TGCGCCAGCAGCCACGAGGGACTAGCAGGAGACAATGAGCAGTTCTTC
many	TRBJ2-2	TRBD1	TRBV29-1	CSVVRDRGTGELFF	TGCAGCGTTGTCCGGGACAGGGGGACCGGGGAGCTGTTTTTT
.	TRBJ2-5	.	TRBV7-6	CASSLWSGLQETQYF	TGTGCCAGCAGCTTGTGGTCGGGGCTCCAAGAGACCCAGTACTTC
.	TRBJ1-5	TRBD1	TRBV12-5	CASGLASGAGGYSQPQHF	TGTGCTAGTGGTTTGGCTTCCGGCGCAGGGGGCTACAGTCAGCCCCAGCATTTT
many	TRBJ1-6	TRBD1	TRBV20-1	CSARMGTADSSPLHF	TGCAGTGCTAGGATGGGGACAGCAGATAGTTCACCCCTCCACTTT
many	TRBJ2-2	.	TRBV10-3	CAIQPGTANTGELFF	TGTGCCATCCAACCCGGGACGGCGAACACCGGGGAGCTGTTTTTT
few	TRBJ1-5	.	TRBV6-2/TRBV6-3	CASSYLTDRNQPQHF	TGTGCCAGCAGTTATCTTACAGACCGCAATCAGCCCCAGCATTTT
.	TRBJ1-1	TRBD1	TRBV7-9	CASSPRTGGGYTEAFF	TGTGCCAGCAGCCCCAGGACAGGGGGAGGGTACACTGAAGCTTTCTTT
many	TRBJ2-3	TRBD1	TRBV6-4	CASSVTGQGADTQYF	TGTGCCAGCAGTGTTACGGGACAGGGGGCAGATACGCAGTATTTT
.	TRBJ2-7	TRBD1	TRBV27	CASSLGTGSNEQYF	TGTGCCAGCAGTTTAGGGACAGGGAGCAACGAGCAGTACTTC
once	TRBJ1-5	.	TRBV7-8	CASSLGGLESNQPQHF	TGTGCCAGCAGCTTAGGGGGACTGGAAAGCAATCAGCCCCAGCATTTT
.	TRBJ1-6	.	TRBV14	CASSRQGRNSPLHF	TGTGCCAGCAGCCGACAAGGGAGGAATTCACCCCTCCACTTT
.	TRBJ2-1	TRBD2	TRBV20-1	CSARLAGGLWDAYNEQFF	TGCAGTGCTAGACTAGCGGGGGGCCTATGGGATGCCTACAATGAGCAGTTCTTC